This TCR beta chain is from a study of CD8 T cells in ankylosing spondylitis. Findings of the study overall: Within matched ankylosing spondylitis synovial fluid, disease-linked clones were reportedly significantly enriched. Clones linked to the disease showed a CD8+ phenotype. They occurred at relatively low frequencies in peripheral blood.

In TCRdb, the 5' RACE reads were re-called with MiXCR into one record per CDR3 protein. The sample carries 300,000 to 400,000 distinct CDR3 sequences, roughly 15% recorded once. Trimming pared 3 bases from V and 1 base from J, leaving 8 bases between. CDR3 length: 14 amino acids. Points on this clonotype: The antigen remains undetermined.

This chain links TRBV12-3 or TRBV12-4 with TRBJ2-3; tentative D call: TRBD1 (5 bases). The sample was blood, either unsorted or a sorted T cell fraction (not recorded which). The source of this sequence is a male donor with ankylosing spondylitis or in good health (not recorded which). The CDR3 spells CASSFRGGTDTQYF. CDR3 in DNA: TGTGCCAGCAGTTTTAGGGGCGGCACAGATACGCAGTATTTT.